This TCR beta chain was identified in a study of beta chain features in type 1 diabetes listed by TCRdb under 2018. For the study in its entirety: Mean age, gender distribution, total cell number and subset yield were not different between patients and healthy donors. A total of about 100,000,000 sorted cells were examined across all samples, and RNA yield correlated strongly with the number of cells per subset. The study compared the TCRB repertoires of sorted circulating CD4+ T cell subsets in recently diagnosed type 1 diabetes patients with those in matched healthy donors. Naive and central memory subsets were obtained from all 28 donors, but regulatory and stem cell-like memory subsets were isolated from only 8 patients and roughly eight healthy donors.

Here is what the overall study found, with its caveats: Naive, central memory and regulatory TCRB repertoires appeared more similar among patients than among healthy donors. Shorter templates might be favored by PCR, yet because patient and control samples were amplified and corrected together, any such skew would affect both groups equally. In all four CD4+ subsets, TCRB CDR3 length was moderately but significantly shorter in type 1 diabetes patients. Fewer insertions and more nucleotide deletions at VDJ recombination sites were observed in patients with type 1 diabetes, implying thymic rearrangement abnormalities. Because cDNA was sequenced instead of genomic DNA, highly expressing activated cells could be over-represented, though the groups showed no difference in activation or CD3 levels. Because the HLA sub-analyses included only small numbers of individuals, any influence of HLA type on TCRB rearrangement was left unresolved.

The High Capacity cDNA Reverse Transcription Kit was used to reverse transcribe all of the isolated RNA, meaning that expressed TCRB transcripts were what got sequenced. Naive, central memory and regulatory T cell samples underwent deep immunoSEQ sequencing, averaging about 3.57 million total reads per sample. Sorted cells were lysed in RLT buffer and RNA was extracted with DNase-treated RNeasy Micro or Mini kits, depending on cell number. Each cell subset was processed on its own to prevent cross-contamination, while patient and healthy donor samples were processed together. The immunoSEQ multiplex PCR was used to amplify TCRB sequences from cDNA, yielding 87-bp fragments that span the CDR3 region. The amplicons were sequenced using the Illumina HiSeq platform. The source study handled its data this way. Synthetic template baselines were used to correct PCR bias computationally, reads within Hamming distance 2 were collapsed, and singletons that could not be merged were discarded. Reads were aligned against IMGT to assign V, D and J genes, CDR3 length and insertions or deletions at six rearrangement sites. Clonotype counts were normalized to sorted cell number within each subset before computing true diversity and Gini coefficients with the tcR R package. The overlap coefficient, calculated on TCRB nucleotide sequences, was used to measure repertoire sharing. TCRdb took this table from immuneACCESS and kept in-frame rearrangements with V and J called. Such tables lack part of the clones; where checked against another copy, unresolved V genes explain under half of the gap, and the rest is unexplained. For V, J and clone size, that table is used; D and trimming come from the DNA. This sample has some 360,000 clones in its table, and 8.5% to 10% of those were observed once. The ten most abundant clones make up over 0.45% of the sample.

Each donor gave one peripheral blood draw, about 110 mL on average, collected into heparinised tubes. Naive, central memory, regulatory and stem cell-like memory CD4+ T cells were sorted on a BD FACSAria II using a panel including CD45RO, CCR7, CD25, CD127, CD95 and CD27. Every sorted population had a purity above 95%. Right away, PBMCs were isolated by Lymphoprep density gradient centrifugation and were stained directly, with no culture step. To minimize batch effects, samples were stained and sorted in pairs, one healthy donor with one patient per experiment. This clone was found a few times. No antigen is known for it. No clone much larger than this one lies a single base away; base qualities are absent. Spanning cysteine to phenylalanine, the CDR3 consists of 16 amino acids. The sequence is cut down to CDR3 DNA, 48 bases in frame from base 1. V loses 1 base, J loses 0 bases, and the germline ends lie 10 bases apart. Based on the germline V gene, the CDR1 and CDR2 sequences are SGHRS and YFSETQ.

This receptor chain uses TRBV5-1 and TRBJ2-2, with a weak D call of TRBD2 (6 bases match). Material: central memory CD4+ T cells from blood. The TCR originated in a man younger than 45 with type 1 diabetes. The DNA sequence is as follows: TGCGCCAGCAGCTTGTATGGCGGGGCGAACACCGGGGAGCTGTTTTTT. Its coded protein is CASSLYGGANTGELFF.